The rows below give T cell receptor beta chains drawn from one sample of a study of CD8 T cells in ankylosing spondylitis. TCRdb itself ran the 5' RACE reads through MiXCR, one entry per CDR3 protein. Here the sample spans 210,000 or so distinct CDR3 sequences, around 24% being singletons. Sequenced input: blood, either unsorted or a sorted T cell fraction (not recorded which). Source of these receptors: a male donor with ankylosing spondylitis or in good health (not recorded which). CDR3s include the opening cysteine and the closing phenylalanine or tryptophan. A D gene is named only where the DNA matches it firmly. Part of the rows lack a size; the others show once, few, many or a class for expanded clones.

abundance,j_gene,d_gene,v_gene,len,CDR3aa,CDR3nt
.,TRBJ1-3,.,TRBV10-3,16,CAISESRTVFGNTIYF,TGTGCCATCAGTGAGTCCCGGACCGTATTCGGAAACACCATATATTTT
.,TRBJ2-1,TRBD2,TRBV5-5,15,CASSKQGLAGTEQFF,TGTGCCAGCAGCAAGCAGGGACTAGCGGGAACTGAGCAGTTCTTC
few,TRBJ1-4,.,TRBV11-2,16,CASSHGLRRGSEKLFF,TGTGCCAGCAGCCACGGGTTACGGAGGGGGAGTGAAAAACTGTTTTTT
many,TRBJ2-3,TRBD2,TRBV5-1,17,CASSLSLGLADTDTQYF,TGCGCCAGCAGCTTAAGTTTGGGACTAGCGGACACAGATACGCAGTATTTT
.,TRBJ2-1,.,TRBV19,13,CASSIEQGHEQFF,TGTGCCAGTAGTATAGAGCAGGGCCATGAGCAGTTCTTC
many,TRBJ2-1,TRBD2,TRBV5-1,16,CASSTHLAGGPNEQFF,TGCGCCAGCAGCACCCACCTAGCGGGAGGGCCCAATGAGCAGTTCTTC
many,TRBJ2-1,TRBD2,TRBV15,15,CATSKPSGAYNEQFF,TGTGCCACCAGCAAACCTAGCGGGGCCTACAATGAGCAGTTCTTC
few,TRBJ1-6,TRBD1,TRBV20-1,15,CSARGQGAFNSPLHF,TGCAGTGCTAGAGGCCAGGGGGCTTTCAATTCACCCCTCCACTTT
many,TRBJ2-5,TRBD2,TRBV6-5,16,CASSYSWREVMETQYF,TGTGCCAGCAGTTACTCGTGGCGGGAGGTCATGGAGACCCAGTACTTC
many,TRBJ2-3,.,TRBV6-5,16,CASSYLAVRSTDTQYF,TGTGCCAGCAGTTACTTGGCAGTAAGGAGCACAGATACGCAGTATTTT
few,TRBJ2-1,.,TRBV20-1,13,CSAREDRRNEQFF,TGCAGTGCCAGGGAAGACAGGCGCAATGAGCAGTTCTTC
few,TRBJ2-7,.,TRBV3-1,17,CASSLTSGPGSTYEQYF,TGTGCCTCCTCCCTAACCTCGGGGCCAGGGTCAACCTACGAGCAGTACTTC
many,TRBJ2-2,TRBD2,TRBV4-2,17,CASSQEGTSGRTGELFF,TGTGCCAGCAGCCAAGAGGGGACTAGCGGGAGAACCGGGGAGCTGTTTTTT